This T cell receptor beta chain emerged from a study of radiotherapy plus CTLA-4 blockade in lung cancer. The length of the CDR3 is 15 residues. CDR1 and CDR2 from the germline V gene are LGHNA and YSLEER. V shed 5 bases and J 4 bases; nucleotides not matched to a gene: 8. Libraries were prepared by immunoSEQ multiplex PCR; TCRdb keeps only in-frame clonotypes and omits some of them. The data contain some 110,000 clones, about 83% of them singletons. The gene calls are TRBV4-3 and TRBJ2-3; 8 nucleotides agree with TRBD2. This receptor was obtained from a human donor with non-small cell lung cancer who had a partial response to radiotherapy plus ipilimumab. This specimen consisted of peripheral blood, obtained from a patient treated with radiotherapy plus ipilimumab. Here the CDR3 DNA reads TGCGCCAGCAGCTCCAGTAGCGGGATTTCAGATACGCAGTATTTT. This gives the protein CASSSSSGISDTQYF.